These T cell receptor beta chains were read from a single sample in a study of OX40 agonist ivuxolimab in advanced cancers. TCRdb's copy holds only in-frame clones and misses some; the assay was immunoSEQ multiplex PCR. The sample yields 60,000 to 70,000 clones, around 89% seen once. Source: CD4+ or CD8+ T cells sorted from blood, taken in a trial of the OX40 agonist ivuxolimab. The receptors were sampled from an adult with an advanced solid tumor such as melanoma, head and neck, liver or kidney cancer. CDR3s include the opening cysteine and the closing phenylalanine or tryptophan. The D gene is left open where the match is weak. The size of a clone is reported for some rows only, either as once, few or many, or as a class for expanded clones.

>TRBJ2-5|TRBV28|NA|TRBD2
CASGDYKETQYF
TGTGCCAGCGGGGACTACAAAGAGACCCAGTACTTC
>TRBJ2-7|TRBV30|once|TRBD1
CAWRWSRGSNEQYF
TGTGCCTGGAGATGGAGCAGGGGGTCGAACGAGCAGTACTTC
>TRBJ1-1|TRBV7-3|NA|NA
CASSDLGGDTEAFF
TGTGCCAGCAGCGATCTCGGCGGGGACACTGAAGCTTTCTTT
>TRBJ2-7|TRBV19|NA|NA
CASSINFSGYEQYF
TGTGCCAGTAGTATTAATTTTAGCGGCTACGAGCAGTACTTC
>TRBJ2-1|TRBV6-4|NA|NA
CASSDGGGLSAEQFF
TGTGCCAGCAGTGACGGCGGGGGCCTTTCGGCAGAGCAGTTCTTC
>TRBJ2-2|TRBV7-9|NA|TRBD1
CASIQLSGGGTGELFF
TGTGCCAGCATCCAACTATCAGGGGGCGGGACCGGGGAGCTGTTTTTT
>TRBJ1-2|TRBV5-1|NA|TRBD1
CASSPGQGVKRGYTF
TGCGCCAGCAGCCCTGGACAGGGGGTTAAGCGGGGCTACACCTTC
>TRBJ2-7|TRBV6-5|once|TRBD1
CASSPSGDRVHEQYF
TGTGCCAGCAGTCCTTCCGGGGACAGGGTGCACGAGCAGTACTTC
>TRBJ1-1|TRBV29-1|NA|NA
CTAVGSTEAFF
TGCACCGCCGTGGGGAGTACTGAAGCTTTCTTT
>TRBJ2-7|TRBV18|NA|TRBD1
CASSPDLPGTGAYEQYF
TGTGCCAGCTCACCCGACCTACCCGGGACAGGAGCCTACGAGCAGTACTTC
>TRBJ1-6|TRBV4-3|NA|NA
CASSQGKNSPLHF
TGCGCCAGCAGCCAGGGAAAAAATTCACCCCTCCACTTT